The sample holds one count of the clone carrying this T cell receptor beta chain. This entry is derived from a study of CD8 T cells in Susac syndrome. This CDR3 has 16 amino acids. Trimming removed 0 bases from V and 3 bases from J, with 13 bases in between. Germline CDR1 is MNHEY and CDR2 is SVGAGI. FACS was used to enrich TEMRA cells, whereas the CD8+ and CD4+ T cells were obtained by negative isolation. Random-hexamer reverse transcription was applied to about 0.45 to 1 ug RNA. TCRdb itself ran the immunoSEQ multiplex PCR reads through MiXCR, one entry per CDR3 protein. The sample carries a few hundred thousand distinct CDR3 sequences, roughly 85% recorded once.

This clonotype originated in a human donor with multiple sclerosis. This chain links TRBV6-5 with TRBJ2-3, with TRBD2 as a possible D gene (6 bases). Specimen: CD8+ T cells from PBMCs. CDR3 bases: TGTGCCAGCAGTTACTCGATAGGGGAGGCGACAGATACGCAGTATTTT. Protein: CASSYSIGEATDTQYF.